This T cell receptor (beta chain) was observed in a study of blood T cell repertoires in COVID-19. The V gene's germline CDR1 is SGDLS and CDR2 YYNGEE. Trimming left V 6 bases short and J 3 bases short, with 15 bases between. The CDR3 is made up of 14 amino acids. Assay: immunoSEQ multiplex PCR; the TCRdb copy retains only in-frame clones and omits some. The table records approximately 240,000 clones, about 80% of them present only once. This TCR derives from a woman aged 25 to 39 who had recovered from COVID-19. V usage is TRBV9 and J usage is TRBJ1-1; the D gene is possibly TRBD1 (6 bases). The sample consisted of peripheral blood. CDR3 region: CASTSGVADTEAFF. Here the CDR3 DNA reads TGTGCCAGCACCTCAGGGGTTGCGGACACTGAAGCTTTCTTT.